The clone carrying this TCR beta chain was seen a handful of times. TCRdb's copy holds only in-frame clones and misses some; the assay was immunoSEQ multiplex PCR. The sample includes 200,000 to 250,000 clones, 80% to 90% of them seen just once. This sample is drawn from a study of blood T cell repertoires in COVID-19. This receptor was identified in an elderly woman with acute or convalescent COVID-19. The material sequenced was peripheral blood.

The CDR3 sequence is CASRARGLSYNEQFF. As DNA, the CDR3 is TGTGCCAGCAGAGCGCGGGGACTGTCCTACAATGAGCAGTTCTTC. V usage is TRBV27 and J usage is TRBJ2-1, with a possible D match to TRBD2 (6 bases). This CDR3 is built from 15 residues. From germline, CDR1 is MNHEY and CDR2 SMNVEV (reference sequence). The V end was cut by 6 bases, the J end by 1 base, with 13 bases between.